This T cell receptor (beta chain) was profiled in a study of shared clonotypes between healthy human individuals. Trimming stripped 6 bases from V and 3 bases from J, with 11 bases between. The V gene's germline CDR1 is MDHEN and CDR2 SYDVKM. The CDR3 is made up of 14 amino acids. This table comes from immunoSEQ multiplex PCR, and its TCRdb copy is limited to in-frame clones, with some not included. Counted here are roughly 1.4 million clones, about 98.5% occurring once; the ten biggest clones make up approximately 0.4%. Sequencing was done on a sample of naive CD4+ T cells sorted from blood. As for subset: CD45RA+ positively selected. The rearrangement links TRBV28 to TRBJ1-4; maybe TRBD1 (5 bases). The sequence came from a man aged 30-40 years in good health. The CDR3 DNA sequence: TGTGCCAGCAGCCTGGGGCAGTCTAATGAAAAACTGTTTTTT. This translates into CASSLGQSNEKLFF.